The 25 T cell receptor beta chains below come from one sample, sequenced in a study of blood T cell repertoires in COVID-19. Using immunoSEQ multiplex PCR, the repertoire was profiled, and TCRdb retains in-frame clones only, with some absent. This table has about 65,000 clones, over 75% appearing once. Sequenced sample: peripheral blood. The receptors here all came from a man older than 75 with acute or convalescent COVID-19.

The chain combines TRBV12-3 or TRBV12-4 with TRBJ1-1; TRBD1 agrees at 9 bases. The CDR3 has 13 residues. Trimming took 5 bases from V and 6 from J; bases not matched to a gene: 4. The DNA of the CDR3 is TGTGCCAGCAGTAGGGGACAGGGTTCTGAAGCTTTCTTT. It is translated as CASSRGQGSEAFF.

The chain recombines TRBV7-2 with TRBJ1-2; TRBD1 is a possible D gene (6 bases). Trimming stripped 7 bases from V and 6 bases from J, with 15 bases between. CDR3 length: 13 residues. Germline assignment: CDR1 SGHTA and CDR2 FQGNSA. CDR3 protein: CASTSIRGDGYTF. The CDR3 nucleotides read TGTGCCAGCACCTCTATCAGGGGCGATGGCTACACCTTC.

V is TRBV18 and J is TRBJ1-2, with 10 bases lining up with TRBD1. With 2 bases clipped from V and 2 bases from J, the junction kept 2 bases outside the gene matches. The CDR3 has 15 residues. Germline lookup yields CDR1 KGHSH and CDR2 LQKENI. CDR3 protein: CASSPGTGANYGYTF. CDR3 DNA sequence: TGTGCCAGCTCACCAGGGACAGGGGCCAACTATGGCTACACCTTC.

This clone was picked up one time. The chain couples TRBV5-4 to TRBJ1-6, with 10 bases that match TRBD1. CDR3 length equals 16 residues. Trimming cost V 4 bases and J 9 bases; bases outside gene matches: 10. Germline V CDR1 and CDR2: SGHNT, YYREEE (reference sequence). The CDR3: CASSPGQGFKTSPLHF. The CDR3 region has the DNA TGTGCCAGCAGCCCGGGACAGGGGTTTAAAACTTCACCCCTCCACTTT.

The genes are TRBV2 and TRBJ1-3, with D perhaps matching TRBD1 (6 bases). CDR3 length: 14 amino acids. Trimming shortened V by 1 base and J by 5 bases, and 9 bases separated the two germline ends. Germline V gene lookup returns CDR1 SNHLY and CDR2 FYNNEI. CDR3 loop: CASSEGDTRNTIYF. The CDR3 DNA reads as TGTGCCAGCAGTGAAGGGGACACGAGAAACACCATATATTTT.

This rearrangement joins TRBV2 to TRBJ1-5, with unresolved D. Germline V gives CDR1 SNHLY, CDR2 FYNNEI. V lost 0 bases, J lost 2 bases, and 14 bases lay in between. This CDR3 contains 17 residues. In DNA, the CDR3 is TGTGCCAGCAGTGAAGCACGCCAGGCGTATCGCAATCAGCCCCAGCATTTT. The encoded protein is CASSEARQAYRNQPQHF.

The chain recombines TRBV7-3 with TRBJ2-3; maybe TRBD1 (6 bases). Trimming took off 2 bases at V and 0 bases at J, with 15 bases between the two ends. Germline V gene sequence: CDR1 SGHTA, CDR2 FQGTGA. There are 17 residues in the CDR3. The CDR3 DNA reads as TGTGCCAGCAGCTTACTGGCAGGGGCATTGAGCACAGATACGCAGTATTTT. It specifies CASSLLAGALSTDTQYF.

This rearrangement joins TRBV19 to TRBJ2-7, with TRBD1 matching over 9 bases. V dropped 5 bases and J dropped 4; count of bases not matched to a gene: 9. The CDR3 runs 15 residues. Germline values: CDR1 LNHDA, CDR2 SQIVND (reference sequence). This CDR3 reads CASSSSDRGIYEQYF. CDR3 sequence (DNA): TGTGCCAGTAGTTCAAGTGACAGGGGGATATACGAGCAGTACTTC.

The chain uses TRBV10-3 and TRBJ1-1; tentatively, D is TRBD1 (6 bases). This CDR3 has 14 residues. Germline CDR1 ENHRY, CDR2 SYGVKD. With 5 bases removed from V and 4 bases from J, the gap between germline ends came to 14 bases. The CDR3 coding sequence is TGTGCCATCAGTACCCCGGGGGGCCTCACTGAAGCTTTCTTT. Its translation is CAISTPGGLTEAFF.

The rearrangement uses TRBV7-9 and TRBJ1-2; D is ambiguous. V was clipped by 2 bases and J by 2 bases, with 15 bases between them. Germline CDR1 SEHNR, CDR2 FQNEAQ (reference sequence). CDR3 length: 16 amino acids. The CDR3 loop is CASSLIARGANYGYTF. In nucleotides, the CDR3 is TGTGCCAGCAGCTTAATCGCGCGGGGTGCGAACTATGGCTACACCTTC.

The rearrangement uses TRBV7-9 and TRBJ1-6, with D perhaps matching TRBD1 (6 bases). The germline CDR1 and CDR2 sequences are SEHNR and FQNEAQ (reference sequence). The CDR3 is 15 amino acids. The V end was cut by 2 bases, the J end by 6 bases, with 11 bases between. The CDR3 sequence is CASSLTTGLNSPLHF. The CDR3 DNA reads TGTGCCAGCAGCTTAACGACAGGTCTTAATTCACCCCTCCACTTT.

The chain employs TRBV7-3 and TRBJ2-5, with D perhaps TRBD2 (7 bases). The germline V and J ends were trimmed by 4 bases and 5 bases, with 11 bases remaining between them. From germline, CDR1 is SGHTA and CDR2 FQGTGA. The CDR3 is 13 residues long. DNA of the CDR3: TGTGCCAGCAGCTCGGGGGGCCTGGAGACCCAGTACTTC. It is translated as CASSSGGLETQYF.

V and J are TRBV6-1 and TRBJ2-7; the D is unclear. The CDR3 is made up of 13 amino acids. Germline assignment: CDR1 MNHNS and CDR2 SASEGT. Deletions cut 2 bases from V and 4 bases from J, with 9 bases between. The DNA for the CDR3 is TGTGCCAGCAGTGAACTTAGAGTATACGAGCAGTACTTC. The encoded protein is CASSELRVYEQYF.

The rearrangement links TRBV11-3 to TRBJ1-1, with TRBD1 as a possible D gene (6 bases). The germline CDR1 and CDR2 sequences are SGHNT and YENEEA. The CDR3 runs 14 residues. Trimming shortened V by 2 bases and J by 5 bases, and 12 bases separated the two germline ends. The CDR3 protein is CASSLPYRETEAFF. CDR3 nucleotides: TGTGCCAGCAGCTTACCTTACAGGGAAACTGAAGCTTTCTTT.

The chain is built from TRBV11-1 and TRBJ1-6, with 7 bases that match TRBD1. The CDR3 length is 12 residues. V shed 3 bases, J shed 12 bases, and the junction held 2 bases outside the gene matches. CDR1 and CDR2 from the germline V gene are SGHAT and FQDESV (reference sequence). In nucleotides, the CDR3 is TGTGCCAGCAGCTTGAACAGGGGACCCCTCCACTTT. The encoded protein is CASSLNRGPLHF. Combining the CDR3 with reference TRBV11-1 and TRBJ1-6 gives the whole variable domain EAEVAQSPRYKITEKSQAVAFWCDPISGHATLYWYRQILGQGPELLVQFQDESVVDDSQLPKDRFSAERLKGVDSTLKIQPAELGDSAMYLCASSLNRGPLHFGNGTRLTVT.

CDR3 DNA: TGTGCCAGCAACGGGGGGGCGGAGACCCAGTACTTC. This codes for CASNGGAETQYF. J is TRBJ2-5 and V is TRBV6-5, with 8 bases matching TRBD2. The V segment lost 7 bases and the J segment 5 bases; nucleotides outside the gene matches: 3. The CDR3 length is 12 residues. Germline CDR1 is MNHEY and CDR2 is SVGAGI.

This clone was observed a handful of times. The chain carries TRBV2 and TRBJ1-2; TRBD1 agrees at 10 bases. J was trimmed by 6 bases and V by 6 bases; bases with no gene match: 4. The CDR3 contains 13 residues. The germline gives CDR1 SNHLY, CDR2 FYNNEI. CDR3 in amino acids: CASSEDRGDGYTF. DNA for the CDR3: TGTGCCAGCAGCGAGGACAGGGGGGATGGCTACACCTTC.

The chain is built from TRBV5-1 and TRBJ2-4, with D possibly TRBD2 on 7 matching bases. The germline V gene encodes CDR1 SGHRS and CDR2 YFSETQ. The CDR3 contains 15 residues. V was trimmed by 3 bases and J by 8 bases, leaving 18 bases between them. The CDR3 sequence: CASSWDGGRGDIQYF. DNA for the CDR3: TGCGCCAGCAGCTGGGACGGGGGGCGCGGGGACATTCAGTACTTC.

The sample holds a few counts of this clone. The V call is TRBV11-2, the J call TRBJ2-3, with TRBD2 matching over 11 bases. CDR3 size: 17 residues. The ends lost 5 bases at V and 2 bases at J; junction bases unmatched: 9. Germline lookup yields CDR1 SGHAT and CDR2 FQNNGV. CDR3 sequence reads: CASSTKLAGVITDTQYF. For the CDR3, the DNA is TGTGCCAGCAGCACCAAACTAGCGGGGGTGATCACAGATACGCAGTATTTT.

V usage is TRBV5-1 and J usage is TRBJ2-1, with 12 bases lining up with TRBD2. Germline CDR1 is SGHRS and CDR2 is YFSETQ. With 5 bases clipped from V and 2 bases from J, the junction kept 5 bases outside the gene matches. The CDR3 loop spans 16 amino acids. The CDR3 DNA follows: TGCGCCAGCAGGCCTACTAGCGGGGGGCCCTACAATGAGCAGTTCTTC. Its protein is CASRPTSGGPYNEQFF. Variable domain in full (rest from reference TRBV5-1 and TRBJ2-1): KAGVTQTPRYLIKTRGQQVTLSCSPISGHRSVSWYQQTPGQGLQFLFEYFSETQRNKGNFPGRFSGRQFSNSRSEMNVSTLELGDSALYLCASRPTSGGPYNEQFFGPGTRLTVL.

This rearrangement joins TRBV30 to TRBJ1-6, with TRBD1 matching over 7 bases. Germline CDR1 GTSNPN, CDR2 SVGIG (reference sequence). The CDR3 loop spans 14 amino acids. The V segment lost 4 bases and the J segment 3 bases; nucleotides outside the gene matches: 3. The DNA for the CDR3 is TGTGCCTGGACGGGGACAGACTATAATTCACCCCTCCACTTT. Its translation: CAWTGTDYNSPLHF.

The CDR3 DNA follows: TGTGCCAGCAGCCACCGACAGGGTAGTAGCTCCTACGAGCAGTACTTC. As protein: CASSHRQGSSSYEQYF. The chain uses TRBV7-9 and TRBJ2-7, with TRBD1 identical over 7 bases. With 5 bases clipped from V and 0 bases from J, the junction kept 10 bases outside the gene matches. Germline CDR1 and CDR2: SEHNR and FQNEAQ (reference sequence). CDR3 size: 16 residues. Full variable domain (remainder filled in from reference TRBV7-9 and TRBJ2-7): DTGVSQNPRHKITKRGQNVTFRCDPISEHNRLYWYRQTLGQGPEFLTYFQNEAQLEKSRLLSDRFSAERPKGSFSTLEIQRTEQGDSAMYLCASSHRQGSSSYEQYFGPGTRLTVT.

The J gene is TRBJ2-5, the V gene TRBV10-3; 9 nucleotides line up with TRBD2. Germline V gene lookup returns CDR1 ENHRY and CDR2 SYGVKD. This CDR3 is 18 amino acids long. V lost 0 bases, J lost 1 base, and 9 bases stayed unmatched. DNA for the CDR3: TGTGCCATCAGTGAGTCGGTAACTAGCGGGCTAACCCAAGAGACCCAGTACTTC. Its protein product is CAISESVTSGLTQETQYF.

The rearrangement uses TRBV19 and TRBJ2-2, with D perhaps matching TRBD1 (6 bases). The CDR3 spans 15 residues. The germline V and J ends were trimmed by 6 bases and 0 bases, with 11 bases remaining between them. CDR1 LNHDA and CDR2 SQIVND come from the germline V gene (reference sequence). The CDR3 DNA follows: TGTGCCAGTAGGAGTGGACAGACGAACACCGGGGAGCTGTTTTTT. Translated, it gives CASRSGQTNTGELFF.

This clone has just a few counts. This chain connects TRBV5-1 to TRBJ1-1; D remains unclear. There are 16 residues in the CDR3. The V gene's germline CDR1 is SGHRS and CDR2 YFSETQ. Trimming stripped 1 base from V and 0 bases from J, with 13 bases between. This CDR3 is CASSLFSAFMNTEAFF. Written as DNA, the CDR3 is TGCGCCAGCAGCTTGTTTAGCGCTTTCATGAACACTGAAGCTTTCTTT. Using reference TRBV5-1 and TRBJ1-1 for the parts outside the CDR3, the full variable domain is KAGVTQTPRYLIKTRGQQVTLSCSPISGHRSVSWYQQTPGQGLQFLFEYFSETQRNKGNFPGRFSGRQFSNSRSEMNVSTLELGDSALYLCASSLFSAFMNTEAFFGQGTRLTVV.